Below, 9 T cell receptor beta chains from the same sample are listed, as sequenced in a study of T cells expressing NK-cell markers. One entry per CDR3 protein, without DNA, is what TCRdb gives after re-calling the 5' RACE reads. The table for this sample gives 140,000 or so distinct CDR3 sequences. Sequencing input: blood T cells: a sorted CD56 or NKG2C T cell subset, CD4+ or CD8+ T cells, or bulk PBMC T cells (not recorded which). These receptors were taken from a young man in good health.

The chain carries TRBV6-5 and TRBJ1-1. Germline V gene data show CDR1 as MNHEY and CDR2 as SVGAGI. This CDR3 is 13 amino acids long. The CDR3 region is CASSYPHASEAFF.

This chain links TRBV7-9 with TRBJ2-1; the D call of TRBD1 rests on TCRdb alone, since no DNA is present to check it. CDR1 is SEHNR, CDR2 FQNEAQ, per germline (reference sequence). This CDR3 comprises 15 residues. The chain's CDR3 is CASSLAQGAVNEQFF.

The chain has TRBV10-3 and TRBJ2-3. The germline gives CDR1 ENHRY, CDR2 SYGVKD. This CDR3 comprises 12 residues. The CDR3: CAISESGSFEYF.

The chain uses TRBV11-3 and TRBJ1-1. Germline V gives CDR1 SGHNT, CDR2 YENEEA. CDR3 length equals 13 residues. The CDR3 sequence is CASSLVENTEAFF.

This rearrangement joins TRBV2 to TRBJ2-1; absent DNA, TCRdb's TRBD2 call cannot be checked. This CDR3 region has 16 residues. Germline CDR1 reads SNHLY; CDR2 reads FYNNEI. CDR3 loop: CASSAGSGGVSNEQFF.

J is TRBJ2-1 and V is TRBV15. CDR3 length equals 17 residues. Germline CDR1 is LNHNV and CDR2 is YYDKDF (reference sequence). CDR3 sequence: CATSRDGGQGPYNEQFF.

This chain connects TRBV6-1 to TRBJ1-5. Germline CDR1 is MNHNS and CDR2 is SASEGT. The CDR3 has 12 residues. The CDR3 loop is CASSDPWQPQHF.

The chain has TRBV3-1 and TRBJ2-7. The CDR3 loop spans 15 amino acids. The germline gives CDR1 LGHDT, CDR2 YNNKEL (reference sequence). The CDR3 reads CASSQGIFRLGEQYF.

The CDR3 sequence is CASSHLASGANVLTF. The genes are TRBV6-5 and TRBJ2-6. This CDR3 is 15 amino acids long. Germline lookup yields CDR1 MNHEY and CDR2 SVGAGI.